Sequencing of this TCR beta chain was carried out in a study of T-cell reconstitution after alpha-beta-depleted transplantation in children. It was with unique molecular identifiers that the TCRbeta library was prepared. TCRdb re-analysed the PCR reads in MiXCR, keeping a single row per CDR3 protein. The sample includes about 500,000 distinct CDR3 sequences, roughly 33% seen only once; the top ten take approximately 2.3%. CDR3 length equals 16 residues. The V gene lost 7 bases and the J gene lost 3 bases, with 21 bases spanning the gap. Looked up from germline, CDR1 is WSHSY and CDR2 is SAAADI. This sequence was found in a human donor who donated a stem cell graft to a child with aplastic anemia. The genes are TRBV10-2 and TRBJ1-2; possibly TRBD1 for D (5 bases). The sequencing here drew on PBMCs from the stem cell graft donor, taken from the stem cell graft. CDR3 in DNA: TGCGCCAGCATCAGGACACCCCAGGAAAGAGACTATGGCTACACCTTC. The encoded protein is CASIRTPQERDYGYTF.